These 15 T cell receptor beta chains were sequenced from one sample in a study of T-cell memory formation after mild COVID-19. From the 5' RACE reads, TCRdb called clonotypes with MiXCR, one entry per CDR3 protein. The repertoire holds roughly 150,000 distinct CDR3 sequences, with around 15% as singletons. Sequencing input: PBMCs or a T cell subset sorted from them (not recorded which). Receptors originate from an adult woman who had mild COVID-19 (a few samples of this study predate the infection). Cell type and time point are not known.

This sequence joins TRBV9 and TRBJ2-3; 9 bases agree with TRBD1. The CDR3 totals 16 residues. The V gene's germline CDR1 is SGDLS and CDR2 YYNGEE. Losses at the gene ends were 3 bases for V and 4 bases for J; bases not matched to a gene: 9. CDR3 protein: CASSGDWTGDPDTQYF. The CDR3 DNA is TGTGCCAGCAGCGGAGATTGGACAGGGGACCCAGATACGCAGTATTTT.

J is TRBJ1-4 and V is TRBV2; D possibly corresponds to TRBD1 (5 bases). Between the trimmed V and J ends, which lost 1 base and 7 bases, there was a span of 13 bases. The CDR3 length is 15 residues. Per the germline V gene, CDR1 is SNHLY and CDR2 is FYNNEI. CDR3 DNA: TGTGCCAGCAGTGAAGGGCAGGGTAGGAGTGAAAAACTGTTTTTT. This translates into CASSEGQGRSEKLFF.

This clonotype was found many times. The rearrangement links TRBV12-3 or TRBV12-4 to TRBJ1-6, with a possible D match to TRBD1 (6 bases). Trimming took off 7 bases at V and 0 bases at J, with 7 bases between the two ends. This CDR3 has 14 residues. The CDR3 bases are TGTGCCAGCAAGGGGGGCTCCTATAATTCACCCCTCCACTTT. Translation: CASKGGSYNSPLHF.

CDR3 DNA sequence: TGCGCCAGCACCCTTGGGGTAGCGGGCCCCATGTGGAGTGAGCAGTTCTTC. Protein sequence: CASTLGVAGPMWSEQFF. The rearrangement links TRBV5-1 to TRBJ2-1, with 7 bases fitting TRBD2. The germline V gene encodes CDR1 SGHRS and CDR2 YFSETQ. This CDR3 is built from 17 residues. The ends lost 6 bases at V and 9 bases at J; junction bases unmatched: 21.

This clonotype turned up a few times. The V call is TRBV28, the J call TRBJ2-7; D perhaps matches TRBD2 (6 bases). The ends were cut back, 5 bases at V and 5 bases at J, with 10 bases in the middle. CDR3 length equals 12 residues. Germline values: CDR1 MDHEN, CDR2 SYDVKM. The CDR3 region has the DNA TGTGCCAGCAGTAAGACTAGTAACGAGCAGTACTTC. This translates into CASSKTSNEQYF. Full variable domain (remainder filled in from reference TRBV28 and TRBJ2-7): DVKVTQSSRYLVKRTGEKVFLECVQDMDHENMFWYRQDPGLGLRLIYFSYDVKMKEKGDIPEGYSVSREKKERFSLILESASTNQTSMYLCASSKTSNEQYFGPGTRLTVT.

The rearrangement joins TRBV9 to TRBJ2-3, with TRBD2 matching 7 bases. The germline gives CDR1 SGDLS, CDR2 YYNGEE. The CDR3 is 15 amino acids. V shed 0 bases and J 3 bases; nucleotides not matched to a gene: 4. The CDR3 DNA is TGTGCCAGCAGCGTAGCGGGGACTACGACAGATACGCAGTATTTT. It is translated as CASSVAGTTTDTQYF.

This clonotype was observed many times. V and J are TRBV5-1 and TRBJ2-7; D gene unclear. V was trimmed by 0 bases and J by 0 bases, leaving 4 bases between them. This CDR3 spans 13 amino acids. Germline CDR1 SGHRS, CDR2 YFSETQ. CDR3 bases: TGCGCCAGCAGCTTGGGCAGCTCCTACGAGCAGTACTTC. Translation gives CASSLGSSYEQYF.

This sequence joins TRBV4-3 and TRBJ2-1, with a possible D match to TRBD1 (5 bases). V dropped 4 bases and J dropped 9 bases, with 16 bases sitting between them. The CDR3 runs to 14 residues. CDR1 and CDR2 from the germline V gene are LGHNA and YSLEER. In nucleotides, the CDR3 is TGCGCCAGCAGCCCGTCCGGAAGGGGCTTTGAGCAGTTCTTC. Its protein product is CASSPSGRGFEQFF.

This clonotype was counted between two and nine times. The rearrangement links TRBV4-1 to TRBJ1-1; the D is unclear. Per the germline V gene, CDR1 is MGHRA and CDR2 is YSYEKL. Trimming left V 2 bases short and J 4 bases short, with 8 bases between. The CDR3 totals 13 residues. The CDR3 nucleotides read TGCGCCAGCAGCCAATACGATACCACTGAAGCTTTCTTT. Protein product: CASSQYDTTEAFF.

About this clonotype itself: Mismatch with germline at one junction end may stem from a read error. This chain links TRBV3-1 with TRBJ2-3; unclear D gene. The CDR3 loop spans 16 amino acids. From germline, CDR1 is LGHDT and CDR2 YNNKEL (reference sequence). CDR3 sequence (DNA): TGTGTCAGCAGCCTCCGAGGAGCCCGGAGCACAGATACGCAGTATTTT. This translates into CVSSLRGARSTDTQYF.

This clonotype was seen repeatedly, ten times or more. The rearrangement links TRBV13 to TRBJ2-2, with a possible D match to TRBD1 (6 bases). Germline V gives CDR1 PRHDT, CDR2 FYEKMQ (reference sequence). Trimming removed 1 base at V and 5 bases at J, with 14 bases between. The CDR3 consists of 16 residues. The CDR3 nucleotides are TGTGCCAGCAGCTTAGTAGTCAGGGGAGATACCGGGGAGCTGTTTTTT. As protein: CASSLVVRGDTGELFF.

The chain recombines TRBV6-1 with TRBJ2-7; D is undetermined. The germline CDR1 and CDR2 sequences are MNHNS and SASEGT. The ends were cut back, 0 bases at V and 7 bases at J, with 19 bases in the middle. This CDR3 spans 16 amino acids. This CDR3 is CASSEAHSSTGQEQYF. CDR3 DNA: TGTGCCAGCAGTGAAGCGCACTCGAGCACGGGTCAAGAGCAGTACTTC.

The sample holds a few counts of this clonotype. The chain employs TRBV6-2 or TRBV6-3 and TRBJ2-7, with 8 bases aligning to TRBD2. V was pared by 5 bases and J by 0 bases, with 6 bases of the junction left unmatched. CDR1 is MNHEY, CDR2 SVGEGT, per germline. The CDR3 runs 15 residues. CDR3 amino acids: CASSIPSGYSYEQYF. CDR3 nucleotide sequence: TGTGCCAGCAGTATCCCTAGCGGGTACTCCTACGAGCAGTACTTC.

The CDR3: CASSTGLAPEGEQYF. CDR3 in DNA: TGTGCCAGCAGCACAGGACTAGCCCCAGAGGGCGAGCAGTACTTC. V and J are TRBV13 and TRBJ2-7, with 8 bases fitting TRBD2. The CDR3 totals 15 residues. Unmatched junction bases numbered 12, after V lost 5 bases and J lost 6 bases. Per the germline V gene, CDR1 is PRHDT and CDR2 is FYEKMQ (reference sequence).

The chain carries TRBV9 and TRBJ2-7; a possible D gene is TRBD2 (5 bases). Per the germline V gene, CDR1 is SGDLS and CDR2 is YYNGEE. The CDR3 length is 14 residues. Trimming shortened V by 2 bases and J by 0 bases, and 9 bases separated the two germline ends. The CDR3 sequence: CASSVDYASYEQYF. In DNA form, the CDR3 reads TGTGCCAGCAGCGTCGACTATGCCTCCTACGAGCAGTACTTC.